Listed below are T cell receptor beta chains from one sample, sequenced in a study of blood T cell repertoires in COVID-19. Generated by immunoSEQ multiplex PCR, the TCRdb table keeps only in-frame clones and is missing some. Of 200,000 or so clones detected, over 80% appear once; the ten largest clones hold under 4.5%. The source material was PBMCs or T cells enriched from blood (not recorded which). The receptors stem from a woman aged 30 to 39 who had been exposed to COVID-19. The CDR3 runs from the conserved cysteine through the conserved F or W. Fields, in order: J gene, D gene, clone size, V gene, CDR3 protein, CDR3 DNA. A D gene is named only where the DNA matches it firmly. Rows give clone size only sometimes, using once, few, many, or a class for an expanded clone.

>TRBJ1-5|NA|NA|TRBV27
CASKGSYHQPQHF
TGTGCCAGCAAGGGGTCCTACCATCAGCCCCAGCATTTT
>TRBJ2-2|TRBD1|NA|TRBV11-3
CASSRTGTGGNGELFF
TGTGCCAGCAGCCGCACCGGGACAGGGGGCAACGGGGAGCTGTTTTTT
>TRBJ1-1|NA|NA|TRBV7-9
CASSLDGVRSEAFF
TGTGCCAGCAGCTTAGATGGTGTGAGGAGCGAAGCTTTCTTT
>TRBJ2-3|NA|NA|TRBV5-1
CASSLGRFSSTDTQYF
TGCGCCAGCAGCTTGGGGAGGTTCTCTAGCACAGATACGCAGTATTTT
>TRBJ1-1|NA|NA|TRBV9
CASSVGGHMNTEAFF
TGTGCCAGCAGCGTGGGGGGTCACATGAACACTGAAGCTTTCTTT
>TRBJ1-2|TRBD1|NA|TRBV10-3
CAIRQGAGYGYTF
TGTGCCATCAGACAGGGGGCGGGCTATGGCTACACCTTC
>TRBJ1-6|TRBD1|NA|TRBV9
CASSVVGGSPLHF
TGTGCCAGCAGCGTAGTAGGGGGCTCACCCCTCCACTTT
>TRBJ2-1|NA|NA|TRBV10-3
CAISAPGRHNEQFF
TGTGCCATCAGTGCCCCGGGTCGTCACAATGAGCAGTTCTTC
>TRBJ1-2|TRBD1|NA|TRBV7-9
CASRTGTHRGYTF
TGTGCCAGCAGGACAGGGACACATCGCGGCTACACCTTC
>TRBJ1-1|NA|NA|TRBV5-4
CASVSGGREAFF
TGTGCCAGCGTTTCGGGGGGTCGGGAAGCTTTCTTT
>TRBJ1-1|NA|NA|TRBV19
CASSMRGFEAFF
TGTGCCAGTAGTATGCGGGGCTTTGAAGCTTTCTTT
>TRBJ2-7|NA|NA|TRBV7-2
CASSLNPAYEQYF
TGTGCCAGCAGCTTAAACCCGGCCTACGAGCAGTACTTC
>TRBJ2-1|TRBD2|NA|TRBV5-8
CASSLVGTSGISYNEQFF
TGTGCCAGCAGCTTGGTCGGGACTAGCGGGATATCCTACAATGAGCAGTTCTTC
>TRBJ1-4|TRBD1|NA|TRBV28
CASTDIGGTGNEKLFF
TGTGCCAGCACAGATATCGGAGGGACAGGGAATGAAAAACTGTTTTTT
>TRBJ2-3|TRBD1|NA|TRBV13
CASSLGTGVVDTQYF
TGTGCCAGCAGCTTAGGCACAGGGGTGGTAGATACGCAGTATTTT
>TRBJ2-7|NA|once|TRBV10-1
CASSARGYEQYF
TGCGCCAGCAGTGCCCGGGGGTACGAGCAGTACTTC
>TRBJ2-3|NA|NA|TRBV4-2
CASSQVAAGSTDTQYF
TGTGCCAGCAGCCAAGTGGCGGCAGGGAGCACAGATACGCAGTATTTT
>TRBJ2-1|NA|NA|TRBV5-4
CASSLLRDSSNEQFF
TGTGCCAGCAGCTTGTTACGGGACTCTTCGAATGAGCAGTTCTTC
>TRBJ2-2|NA|NA|TRBV5-1
CASNGAAGELFF
TGCGCCAGCAATGGGGCGGCCGGGGAGCTGTTTTTT
>TRBJ1-4|TRBD1|NA|TRBV27
CASSLDRGKGKLFF
TGTGCCAGCAGTTTAGACAGGGGTAAGGGAAAACTGTTTTTT
>TRBJ2-2|NA|NA|TRBV11-3
CASSRSWGRDNTGELFF
TGTGCCAGCAGCAGGTCATGGGGCAGGGATAACACCGGGGAGCTGTTTTTT
>TRBJ2-2|TRBD2|NA|TRBV2
CASVAGTNTGELFF
TGTGCCAGCGTAGCGGGAACGAACACCGGGGAGCTGTTTTTT
>TRBJ1-1|TRBD1|NA|TRBV5-6
CASSLDSGGGKEAFF
TGTGCCAGCAGCTTAGATTCGGGAGGGGGCAAGGAAGCTTTCTTT
>TRBJ2-5|TRBD2|NA|TRBV27
CASSLRGLASYGETQYF
TGTGCCAGCAGTTTAAGGGGACTAGCGTCATACGGGGAGACCCAGTACTTC